The 19 T cell receptor beta chains below all came from one sample that was sequenced in a study of blood T cell repertoires in COVID-19 (dated by TCRdb to the early 2020s). The library was generated by the immunoSEQ multiplex PCR assay. TCRdb holds this immuneACCESS table with in-frame rearrangements only. Some clones are missing; in checked studies, unresolved V genes explain under half, and the rest has no known cause. This sample is represented by 220,000 or so clones; 86% of them were singletons. The top ten clones comprise around 9.6% of the sample. Sequences were obtained from peripheral blood. These receptors originate from a woman aged 45-59 years with COVID-19, enrolled during active disease.

V usage is TRBV2 and J usage is TRBJ2-5; TRBD1 matches at 7 bases. The CDR3 has 13 amino acids. Germline CDR1 SNHLY, CDR2 FYNNEI. Trimming took 8 bases from V and 3 from J; bases not matched to a gene: 6. The DNA of the CDR3 is TGTGCCAGCGCCCCGCAGGGGGAAGAGACCCAGTACTTC. Its protein product is CASAPQGEETQYF.

The chain carries TRBV27 and TRBJ1-2; maybe TRBD1 (6 bases). The germline V gene encodes CDR1 MNHEY and CDR2 SMNVEV (reference sequence). The CDR3 spans 14 residues. V was pared by 0 bases and J by 4 bases, with 9 bases between. CDR3 sequence: CASSLSSRGYGYTF. The CDR3 nucleotides are TGTGCCAGCAGTTTATCGAGCAGGGGCTATGGCTACACCTTC.

V gene TRBV5-5 combines with J gene TRBJ2-3, with 7 bases lining up with TRBD2. Germline loops: CDR1 SGHKS, CDR2 YYEKEE (reference sequence). The ends lost 5 bases at V and 2 bases at J; junction bases unmatched: 14. The CDR3 has 17 amino acids. The chain's CDR3 is CASRLPSGASPTDTQYF. CDR3 DNA sequence: TGTGCCAGCAGACTCCCGAGCGGGGCCTCACCCACAGATACGCAGTATTTT.

This sequence joins TRBV14 and TRBJ2-1; 8 nucleotides line up with TRBD2. CDR3 length equals 17 residues. V trimming: 0 bases; J trimming: 4 bases; junction bases outside the gene matches: 8. Germline lookup yields CDR1 SGHDN and CDR2 FVKESK. CDR3 region: CASSQEAAGETYNEQFF. The CDR3, as DNA: TGTGCCAGCAGCCAAGAGGCAGCGGGGGAAACTTACAATGAGCAGTTCTTC.

The rearrangement links TRBV3-1 (or the pseudogene TRBV3-2) to TRBJ1-6; D may be TRBD1 (5 bases). Trimming pared 0 bases from V and 11 bases from J, leaving 20 bases between. The CDR3 has 17 residues. Germline lookup yields CDR1 LGHDT and CDR2 YNNKEL (reference sequence). CDR3 coding DNA: TGTGCCAGCAGCCAAGAGGATGGTTCGGGGGGTAGGGCACCCCTCCACTTT. Its translation is CASSQEDGSGGRAPLHF.

The J gene is TRBJ1-6, the V gene TRBV3-1 (or the pseudogene TRBV3-2); D gene uncertain. The CDR3 loop spans 14 amino acids. V lost 4 bases to trimming and J lost 6 bases, with 10 bases between them. Germline V gives CDR1 LGHDT, CDR2 YNNKEL (reference sequence). This chain's CDR3 is CASSRQAFNSPLHF. The CDR3 region has the DNA TGTGCCAGCAGCCGTCAGGCCTTTAATTCACCCCTCCACTTT.

The chain is built from TRBV5-1 and TRBJ2-7; TRBD1 matches at 8 bases. This CDR3 comprises 14 residues. The trim removed 4 bases at V and 5 bases at J, leaving 8 bases unmatched. Germline CDR1 reads SGHRS; CDR2 reads YFSETQ. As DNA, the CDR3 is TGCGCCAGCAGCAACCCGACAGGGGACCACGAGCAGTACTTC. It encodes CASSNPTGDHEQYF.

The chain employs TRBV6-5 and TRBJ1-5; tentative D call: TRBD1 (5 bases). The ends were cut back, 7 bases at V and 3 bases at J, with 13 bases in the middle. Germline loops: CDR1 MNHEY, CDR2 SVGAGI. The CDR3 is 14 amino acids. CDR3 sequence: CASTVEGLNQPQHF. The CDR3 DNA sequence: TGTGCCAGCACGGTCGAGGGACTCAATCAGCCCCAGCATTTT.

V and J are TRBV12-5 and TRBJ1-5; D is possibly TRBD1 (6 bases). The CDR3 extends over 16 amino acids. Germline V gives CDR1 LGHNT, CDR2 FRNRAP. Trimming pared 4 bases from V and 3 bases from J, leaving 16 bases between. The chain's CDR3 is CASGSPQGYTNQPQHF. The CDR3 bases are TGTGCTAGTGGTTCCCCACAGGGCTATACCAATCAGCCCCAGCATTTT.

J is TRBJ2-2 and V is TRBV5-1; 10 bases line up with TRBD1. The CDR3 totals 18 residues. V shed 0 bases and J 5 bases; nucleotides not matched to a gene: 10. Looked up from germline, CDR1 is SGHRS and CDR2 is YFSETQ. The CDR3 loop reads CASSLGPGQGPLTGELFF. The CDR3 bases are TGCGCCAGCAGCTTGGGTCCGGGACAGGGGCCATTGACCGGGGAGCTGTTTTTT.

V is TRBV7-2 and J is TRBJ1-4; 7 bases fit TRBD1. Germline trimming cut 5 bases from V and 4 bases from J; bases unmatched to any gene: 4. CDR3 length: 14 amino acids. Germline V gene lookup returns CDR1 SGHTA and CDR2 FQGNSA. The DNA for the CDR3 is TGTGCCAGCAGCCGGGACAGTGGTAATGAAAAACTGTTTTTT. The encoded protein is CASSRDSGNEKLFF.

This chain connects TRBV14 to TRBJ2-4, with TRBD1 matching over 8 bases. Germline CDR1 SGHDN, CDR2 FVKESK. This CDR3 region has 16 residues. V was pared by 4 bases and J by 3 bases, with 8 bases of the junction left unmatched. The CDR3 DNA reads TGTGCCAGCAGCCTTTACTCGACAGGGGACAAAAACATTCAGTACTTC. This sequence encodes CASSLYSTGDKNIQYF.

The CDR3 region is CASSGSGTQETQYF. CDR3 in DNA: TGTGCCAGCAGCGGTAGCGGGACCCAAGAGACCCAGTACTTC. The chain couples TRBV9 to TRBJ2-5, with 8 bases aligning to TRBD2. Losses at the gene ends were 3 bases for V and 1 base for J; bases not matched to a gene: 2. The CDR3 is 14 amino acids. Germline V gene sequence: CDR1 SGDLS, CDR2 YYNGEE.

The J gene is TRBJ1-2, the V gene TRBV16, with D uncertain. The CDR3 runs 15 residues. Trimming took 4 bases from V and 0 from J, leaving 12 bases between them. Per the germline V gene, CDR1 is KGHSY and CDR2 is FQNENV. CDR3 loop: CASSPSPTSNYGYTF. Here the CDR3 DNA reads TGTGCCAGCAGCCCTAGTCCTACCTCTAACTATGGCTACACCTTC.

The V and J genes are TRBV19 and TRBJ1-1; D ambiguous. This CDR3 has 15 residues. V lost 0 bases, J lost 1 base, and 9 bases lay in between. Germline V gene lookup returns CDR1 LNHDA and CDR2 SQIVND (reference sequence). Written as DNA, the CDR3 is TGTGCCAGTAGTATAGACGAGGCCCAGAACACTGAAGCTTTCTTT. Protein: CASSIDEAQNTEAFF.

The chain combines TRBV7-2 with TRBJ1-5; unclear D gene. CDR1 and CDR2 from the germline V gene are SGHTA and FQGNSA. CDR3 length: 14 residues. V lost 5 bases and J lost 5, with 13 bases in between. The CDR3: CASSQGLTYQPQHF. Here the CDR3 DNA reads TGTGCCAGCAGCCAAGGACTGACATATCAGCCCCAGCATTTT.

This clone was recorded only once. The V call is TRBV2, the J call TRBJ2-1; D perhaps matches TRBD2 (7 bases). Trimming pared 7 bases from V and 5 bases from J, leaving 18 bases between. CDR3 size: 15 residues. CDR1 is SNHLY, CDR2 FYNNEI, per germline. The CDR3 DNA sequence: TGTGCCAGCAACCTGGGGGGGGGCGTACACAATGAGCAGTTCTTC. It specifies CASNLGGGVHNEQFF.

The genes are TRBV12-3 or TRBV12-4 and TRBJ2-3; the match to TRBD2 covers 7 bases. This CDR3 has 12 amino acids. V was pared by 3 bases and J by 6 bases, with 0 bases of the junction left unmatched. CDR3 in amino acids: CASSFSGDTQYF. The CDR3 DNA sequence: TGTGCCAGCAGTTTTAGCGGGGATACGCAGTATTTT.

The CDR3 sequence: CASTEGQGRGEQFF. CDR3 in DNA: TGCGCCAGCACGGAGGGACAGGGGAGGGGTGAGCAGTTCTTC. This chain connects TRBV5-1 to TRBJ2-1; 10 nucleotides align to TRBD1. Trimming cost V 6 bases and J 9 bases; bases outside gene matches: 9. Looked up from germline, CDR1 is SGHRS and CDR2 is YFSETQ. The CDR3 totals 14 residues. The variable domain in full, with the rest retrieved from reference TRBV5-1 and TRBJ2-1, is KAGVTQTPRYLIKTRGQQVTLSCSPISGHRSVSWYQQTPGQGLQFLFEYFSETQRNKGNFPGRFSGRQFSNSRSEMNVSTLELGDSALYLCASTEGQGRGEQFFGPGTRLTVL.